These 9 T cell receptor beta chains were sequenced from one sample in a study of T cell responses to AZD1222 COVID-19 vaccine. This table comes from immunoSEQ multiplex PCR, and its TCRdb copy is limited to in-frame clones, with some not included. The sample consists of 50,000 to 75,000 clones, 76% of them appearing once. The input for sequencing was peripheral blood, taken on day 0 of AZD1222 vaccination. These receptors were collected from an adult in good health.

This clone was observed a few times. The chain has TRBV11-3 and TRBJ1-5; D possibly corresponds to TRBD1 (5 bases). The CDR3 is made up of 10 amino acids. V shed 10 bases and J shed 9 bases, with 10 bases lying between them. Looked up from germline, CDR1 is SGHNT and CDR2 is YENEEA. The CDR3 is CATSGGPQHF. The CDR3 DNA reads TGTGCCACATCCGGGGGGCCCCAGCATTTT.

The rearrangement links TRBV2 to TRBJ2-7; TRBD1 matches at 10 bases. The germline CDR1 and CDR2 sequences are SNHLY and FYNNEI. J lost 3 bases, V lost 4 bases, and 6 bases had no gene match. This CDR3 contains 15 residues. The CDR3 DNA reads as TGTGCCAGCAGTGCCCGGGACAGGGGTTACTACGAGCAGTACTTC. Translated, it gives CASSARDRGYYEQYF.

V usage is TRBV11-3 and J usage is TRBJ2-7; perhaps TRBD2 as D (5 bases). Germline V lookup: CDR1 SGHNT, CDR2 YENEEA. There are 13 residues in the CDR3. Trimming cost V 5 bases and J 6 bases, with 14 bases left between them. Written as DNA, the CDR3 is TGTGCCAGCAGCCCCCCCACTAGTTCCGAGCAGTACTTC. It codes for CASSPPTSSEQYF.

For the CDR3, the DNA is TGTGCCAGCAGCCTGGGAGGCGGGACCTACGAGCAGTACTTC. Amino acids: CASSLGGGTYEQYF. The V call is TRBV5-6, the J call TRBJ2-7, with D maybe TRBD2 (6 bases). Germline lookup yields CDR1 SGHDT and CDR2 YYEEEE. The CDR3 covers 14 residues. V dropped 4 bases and J dropped 2 bases, with 13 bases sitting between them.

This clone was found once. The chain links TRBV5-4 to TRBJ1-2; 9 bases are shared with TRBD1. Germline lookup yields CDR1 SGHNT and CDR2 YYREEE (reference sequence). V was clipped by 5 bases and J by 8 bases; unmatched bases: 7. The CDR3 spans 13 residues. The CDR3 loop is CASRGQGLVGYTF. The CDR3 nucleotides read TGTGCCAGCAGAGGACAGGGGCTAGTCGGCTACACCTTC.

CDR3 amino acids: CSVYVGNEKLFF. CDR3 DNA: TGCAGCGTGTACGTGGGGAATGAAAAACTGTTTTTT. This chain joins TRBV29-1 and TRBJ1-4; D gene unclear. CDR1 is SQVTM, CDR2 ANQGSEA, per germline. This CDR3 region has 12 residues. The V end was cut by 6 bases, the J end by 5 bases, with 10 bases between. Together with reference TRBV29-1 and TRBJ1-4, the CDR3 gives the full variable domain: SAVISQKPSRDICQRGTSLTIQCQVDSQVTMMFWYRQQPGQSLTLIATANQGSEATYESGFVIDKFPISRPNLTFSTLTVSNMSPEDSSIYLCSVYVGNEKLFFGSGTQLSVL.

In this sample, this clone turned up a few times. The CDR3 protein is CASSPRQTGYTF. As DNA, the CDR3 is TGTGCCAGTAGTCCACGACAGACTGGCTACACCTTC. The rearrangement joins TRBV19 to TRBJ1-2; D possibly corresponds to TRBD1 (5 bases). Trimming pared 5 bases from V and 7 bases from J, leaving 11 bases between. The CDR3 contains 12 residues. Per germline, CDR1 LNHDA and CDR2 SQIVND (reference sequence).

This clone appeared a single time. This chain uses TRBV9 with TRBJ1-3, with D unresolved. The CDR3 loop spans 15 amino acids. Germline V gene sequence: CDR1 SGDLS, CDR2 YYNGEE. The V end lost 0 bases, the J end lost 4 bases, and 11 bases lay between the germline ends. This CDR3 is CASSVGRTAGNTIYF. The CDR3 DNA reads as TGTGCCAGCAGCGTAGGCAGGACCGCAGGAAACACCATATATTTT.

A single count supports this clone. The chain has TRBV6-5 and TRBJ1-1, with 8 positions matching TRBD1. CDR1 and CDR2 from the germline V gene are MNHEY and SVGAGI. Trimming removed 5 bases from V and 6 bases from J; junction bases left unmatched: 11. The CDR3 runs 15 residues. CDR3: CASSQTGENFAEAFF. The CDR3 DNA sequence: TGTGCCAGCAGTCAGACAGGGGAAAACTTCGCTGAAGCTTTCTTT.